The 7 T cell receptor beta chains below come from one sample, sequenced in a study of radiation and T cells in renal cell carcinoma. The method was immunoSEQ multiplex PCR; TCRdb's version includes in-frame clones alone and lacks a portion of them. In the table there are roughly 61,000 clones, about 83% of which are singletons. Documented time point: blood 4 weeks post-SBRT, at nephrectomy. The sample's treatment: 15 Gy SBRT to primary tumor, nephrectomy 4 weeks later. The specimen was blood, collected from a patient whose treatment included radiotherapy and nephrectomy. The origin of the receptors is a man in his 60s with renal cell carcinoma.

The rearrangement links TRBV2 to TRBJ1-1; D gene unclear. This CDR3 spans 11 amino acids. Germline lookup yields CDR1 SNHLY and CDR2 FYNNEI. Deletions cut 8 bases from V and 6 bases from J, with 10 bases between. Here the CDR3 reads CASDEGSEAFF. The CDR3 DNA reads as TGTGCCAGCGATGAGGGATCTGAAGCTTTCTTT.

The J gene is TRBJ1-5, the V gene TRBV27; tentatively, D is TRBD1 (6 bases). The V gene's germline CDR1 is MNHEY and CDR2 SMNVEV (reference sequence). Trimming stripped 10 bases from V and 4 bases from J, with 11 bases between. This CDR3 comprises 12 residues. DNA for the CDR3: TGTGCCACCGGGACATATAATCAGCCCCAGCATTTT. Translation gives CATGTYNQPQHF.

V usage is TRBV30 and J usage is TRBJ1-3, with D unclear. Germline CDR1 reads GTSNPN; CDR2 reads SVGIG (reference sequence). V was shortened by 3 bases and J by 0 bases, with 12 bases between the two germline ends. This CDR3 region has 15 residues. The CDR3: CAWRPLGNSGNTIYF. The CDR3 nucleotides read TGTGCCTGGAGGCCCCTTGGGAACTCTGGAAACACCATATATTTT.

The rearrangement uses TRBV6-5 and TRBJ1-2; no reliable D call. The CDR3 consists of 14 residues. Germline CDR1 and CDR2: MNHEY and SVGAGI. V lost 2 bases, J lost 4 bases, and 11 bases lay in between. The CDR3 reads CASSYDARTYGYTF. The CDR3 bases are TGTGCCAGCAGTTACGATGCCAGGACCTATGGCTACACCTTC.

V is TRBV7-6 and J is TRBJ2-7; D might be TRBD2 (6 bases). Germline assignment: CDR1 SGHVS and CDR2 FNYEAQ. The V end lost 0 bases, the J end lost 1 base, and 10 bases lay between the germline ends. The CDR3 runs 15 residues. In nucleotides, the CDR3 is TGTGCCAGCAGCTTAGCGGGAGGAGGTTCCTACGAGCAGTACGTC. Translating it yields CASSLAGGGSYEQYV.

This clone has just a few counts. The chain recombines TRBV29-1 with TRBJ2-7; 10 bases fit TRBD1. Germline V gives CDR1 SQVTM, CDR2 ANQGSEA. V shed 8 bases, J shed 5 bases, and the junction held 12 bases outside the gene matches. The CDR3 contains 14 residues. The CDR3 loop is CSPIPTGGRHEQYV. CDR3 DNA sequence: TGCAGCCCCATCCCGACAGGGGGCCGCCACGAGCAGTACGTC.

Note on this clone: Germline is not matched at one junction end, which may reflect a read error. This chain's CDR3 is CASSLYRGGYTF. CDR3 sequence (DNA): TGTGCGAGCAGCTTATACAGGGGAGGCTACACCTTC. The chain is built from TRBV11-2 and TRBJ1-2; 7 bases agree with TRBD1. CDR3 size: 12 residues. Germline V gives CDR1 SGHAT, CDR2 FQNNGV. Full variable domain (rest looked up from reference TRBV11-2 and TRBJ1-2): EAGVAQSPRYKIIEKRQSVAFWCNPISGHATLYWYQQILGQGPKLLIQFQNNGVVDDSQLPKDRFSAERLKGVDSTLKIQPAKLEDSAVYLCASSLYRGGYTFGSGTRLTVV.